This TCR beta chain was sequenced during a study of response to subunit inactivated influenza vaccine. General observations from the study: That few new T cells are recruited by each seasonal influenza vaccination was the authors' suggestion.

Each CDR3 protein is one row after TCRdb ran MiXCR on the RT-PCR reads. Here the sample spans roughly 500,000 distinct CDR3 sequences, approximately 24% being singletons. The sample holds a few counts of this clonotype. The target antigen is unknown. The sequences come from CD4+ T cells sorted from PBMCs, collected roughly 5 days after vaccination. This sequence was found in a man aged 50 to 60 who received an inactivated influenza vaccine.

The CDR3 DNA is TGCAGTGCTAGGCCGGGAGCGGGGAACACTGAAGCTTTCTTT. It encodes CSARPGAGNTEAFF. The chain joins TRBV20-1 to TRBJ1-1; D unclear. CDR1 and CDR2 (germline): DFQATT, SNEGSKA (reference sequence). Trimming shortened V by 3 bases and J by 1 base, and 12 bases separated the two germline ends. This CDR3 contains 14 residues.